The sequence of this TCR beta chain was determined in a study of HIV-infected patients and healthy controls. The repertoire came from unfractionated whole blood and reflected all unsorted peripheral T cells. The RNA source was a roughly 2.5 ml peripheral blood draw. This clonotype was detected many times. The antigen is undetermined. Notes on the study in general: Size-matched repertoire data failed to replicate the apparent Gini index recovery after therapy in HIV-infected patients. Donor HLA types were not determined in the study. CMV-associated CDR3s mostly grew nonsignificantly during therapy, while HIV-associated CDR3s declined significantly.

cDNA was made from 500 ng RNA using alpha and beta constant primers. Separate chain-specific third strand synthesis with multiplexing indices produced the alpha and beta libraries. TCRdb used MiXCR to reprocess the 5' RACE reads, holding one entry per CDR3 protein. The top ten clones hold over 1.5% of a sample with more than 15,000 distinct CDR3 sequences, approximately 5.8% of them seen once. The source is an adult in good health. The sample was blood.

Written as DNA, the CDR3 is TGTGCCAGCAGTCCCCTGGGGACAGGGGCCACTGAAGCTTTCTTT. The encoded protein is CASSPLGTGATEAFF. The chain links TRBV27 to TRBJ1-1; the match to TRBD1 covers 10 bases. This CDR3 contains 15 residues. The trim removed 5 bases at V and 4 bases at J, leaving 7 bases unmatched. Germline lookup yields CDR1 MNHEY and CDR2 SMNVEV (reference sequence).